The clone carrying this T cell receptor (beta chain) has more than one count but fewer than ten. Its antigen is still unknown. The sample is drawn from a study of T-cell memory formation after mild COVID-19. Whole-study results and caveats: Of the contracting clones, CD4+ ones lay mainly in CM and EM, and CD8+ ones in EMRA. Certain responding clones were present in pre-infection memory, suggesting participation of cross-reactive memory.

5'RACE primed at constant segments yielded TCR alpha and TCR beta cDNA libraries bearing sample barcodes and UMIs. TCRdb re-called the 5' RACE reads with MiXCR, one entry per CDR3 protein. Of around 250,000 distinct CDR3 sequences detected, about 17% appear once; the ten largest clones hold more than 20%. Sequencing was carried out using PBMCs or a T cell subset sorted from them (not recorded which). This TCR came from a man younger than 30 who had mild COVID-19 (a few samples of this study predate the infection). Cell type and time point are not known.

The CDR3 spells CASRDRTGSEKLFF. The CDR3 DNA follows: TGTGCCAGCAGGGACCGGACAGGGTCTGAAAAACTGTTTTTT. The chain recombines TRBV2 with TRBJ1-4, with TRBD1 identical over 8 bases. This CDR3 contains 14 residues. Germline CDR1 and CDR2: SNHLY and FYNNEI. With V trimmed by 6 bases and J by 7 bases, 7 bases remained unmatched.